This TCR beta chain is drawn from a study of T cell responses to AZD1222 COVID-19 vaccine. In this sample, this clone turned up a few times. Looked up from germline, CDR1 is SGHDT and CDR2 is YYEEEE. The CDR3 sequence is 16 residues long. V shed 0 bases and J 6 bases; nucleotides not matched to a gene: 9. Sequenced by immunoSEQ multiplex PCR; TCRdb stores in-frame clones only, minus some. This sample carries about 180,000 clones, about nine tenths of them seen once, and the ten largest clones take roughly 3.1%. This specimen consisted of peripheral blood, obtained on day 0 of AZD1222 vaccination. This TCR was sampled from an adult in good health. This rearrangement joins TRBV5-6 to TRBJ2-3; 8 bases fit TRBD1. The CDR3 loop reads CASSLGPGTGADTQYF. The CDR3 DNA sequence: TGTGCCAGCAGCTTGGGGCCGGGGACAGGAGCCGATACGCAGTATTTT.